This T cell receptor (beta chain) was profiled in a study of blood T cell repertoires in COVID-19 (dated by TCRdb to about 2020). Describing the broader study: The collaborator samples originated in the United States, Italy and Spain and spanned the acute and convalescent phases of COVID-19. The prospective study material was composed of cDNA or gDNA derived from T cells, B-cell-depleted T cells, or PBMCs. Subjects who had been exposed to COVID-19, were actively infected with it, or had recovered from it provided the deeply sampled blood TCRbeta repertoires that made up the dataset. The repertoires were released in a freely available public database meant as a resource for research on the immune response to SARS-CoV-2. Samples came from the ongoing ImmuneRACE study (first 160 participants) plus 1,254 subjects from 6 global collaborators. The sample metadata nearly always contained a de-identified subject ID, COVID-19 status, age in years and sex. HLA class I and class II types, where available, came from metadata supplied by the sample provider rather than from assay-based typing.

Each collaborating institution followed its own protocols to collect whole blood in K2EDTA tubes. For TCRbeta analysis, collaborators shipped samples in one of three forms: frozen whole blood, isolated PBMCs, or DNA extracted from either of those sample types. TCRbeta CDR3 regions were amplified from genomic DNA by means of the immunoSEQ Assay, a bias-controlled multiplex PCR. From the authors' description of their analysis: The number of nucleated cells in each sample was estimated by amplification of reference gene primers within the assay. To quantify the absolute abundance of each unique TCRbeta CDR3 rearrangement, sequence reads were collapsed and filtered. For each sample, productive Simpson clonality was calculated as the square root of Simpson's diversity index over productive rearrangements. As stored in TCRdb, this immuneACCESS dataset retains in-frame rearrangements with V and J assigned. A fraction of the clones does not appear; measured against another copy, unresolved V genes explain less than half of the discrepancy, and the remainder lacks a known reason. The DNA was the basis for D and trimming; V, J and clone size are from that table. Recorded for this sample are about 380,000 clones; 81% of them occurred a single time. The top ten clonotypes cover more than 1% of the sample.

The study at large found these results: How much clinical and demographic metadata was included differed by source and by participant, and the metadata was provided uncurated.

The germline V gene (reference sequence) sets CDR1 to SEHNR and CDR2 to FQNEAQ. V gives up 5 bases and J gives up 2 bases, and the segment between their germline ends measures 12 bases. Measured from the cysteine to the phenylalanine, the CDR3 is 14 residues long. The retained sequence is limited to the CDR3, 42 bases, with the frame set at the first base. This clone was observed a few times. What antigen it recognizes has not been identified. No base qualities exist here, and no much larger clone lies one base off it. The source of this sequence is a human donor with acute or convalescent COVID-19. The donor label of this sample is uncertain. The sequencing input was peripheral blood. The rearranged segments are TRBV7-9 and TRBJ1-1; possibly the D gene is TRBD1, per 5 matching bases. CDR3 reads: CASSTRQKNTEAFF. The DNA sequence follows: TGTGCCAGCAGCACCCGACAGAAAAACACTGAAGCTTTCTTT.